These 17 T cell receptor beta chains were sequenced from one sample in a study of OX40 agonist ivuxolimab in advanced cancers. Repertoires were generated with immunoSEQ multiplex PCR, while TCRdb's copy carries only in-frame clones and drops some. The sample includes roughly 50,000 clones, roughly 88% of them seen just once. The sample was CD4+ or CD8+ T cells sorted from blood, taken in a trial of the OX40 agonist ivuxolimab. All receptors derive from an adult with an advanced solid tumor such as melanoma, head and neck, liver or kidney cancer.

The J gene is TRBJ1-1, the V gene TRBV9; TRBD1 agrees at 8 bases. This CDR3 is built from 15 residues. Trimming removed 4 bases from V and 1 base from J; junction bases left unmatched: 6. Germline CDR1 and CDR2: SGDLS and YYNGEE. CDR3 protein: CASSRKDRANTEAFF. As DNA, the CDR3 is TGTGCCAGCAGCAGAAAGGACAGGGCGAACACTGAAGCTTTCTTT.

The chain has TRBV5-4 and TRBJ2-5; D unresolved. CDR1 is SGHNT and CDR2 is YYREEE in the germline V gene (reference sequence). CDR3 size: 14 residues. With 0 bases removed from V and 2 bases from J, the gap between germline ends came to 8 bases. This CDR3 reads CASSLAALQETQYF. The CDR3 DNA is TGTGCCAGCAGCTTGGCAGCTTTACAAGAGACCCAGTACTTC. Combining the CDR3 with reference TRBV5-4 and TRBJ2-5 gives the whole variable domain ETGVTQSPTHLIKTRGQQVTLRCSSQSGHNTVSWYQQALGQGPQFIFQYYREEENGRGNFPPRFSGLQFPNYSSELNVNALELDDSALYLCASSLAALQETQYFGPGTRLLVL.

The chain employs TRBV7-9 and TRBJ2-5, with D uncertain. CDR1 and CDR2 (germline): SEHNR, FQNEAQ (reference sequence). This CDR3 region has 14 residues. Trimming took off 1 base at V and 1 base at J, with 7 bases between the two ends. Here the CDR3 reads CASSLDAAQETQYF. CDR3 nucleotide sequence: TGTGCCAGCAGCTTAGACGCGGCCCAAGAGACCCAGTACTTC.

The V call is TRBV18, the J call TRBJ2-2; tentatively, D is TRBD2 (6 bases). V was trimmed by 3 bases and J by 8 bases, leaving 13 bases between them. This CDR3 has 14 residues. Germline V lookup: CDR1 KGHSH, CDR2 LQKENI. Here the CDR3 DNA reads TGTGCCAGCTCACCTGAGTCCGGAGGGGGGGAGCTGTTTTTT. It encodes CASSPESGGGELFF.

This chain links TRBV27 with TRBJ2-2; 9 positions agree with TRBD1. The CDR3 contains 18 residues. Germline V lookup: CDR1 MNHEY, CDR2 SMNVEV (reference sequence). Trimming removed 5 bases from V and 0 bases from J; junction bases left unmatched: 10. The CDR3 DNA follows: TGTGCCAGCAGTCCCCGGGACAGGGTGAGAGCGAACACCGGGGAGCTGTTTTTT. Residues: CASSPRDRVRANTGELFF.

V usage is TRBV6-6 and J usage is TRBJ2-7; 7 positions agree with TRBD1. Trimming at V came to 6 bases and at J to 0 bases, leaving 5 bases not matched to a gene. The CDR3 has 14 amino acids. In germline, CDR1 is MNHNY, CDR2 SVGAGI (reference sequence). CDR3 coding DNA: TGTGCCAGCAGGGCCGACAGGGACTCCTACGAGCAGTACTTC. Its translation is CASRADRDSYEQYF.

V and J are TRBV19 and TRBJ1-2; tentatively, D is TRBD1 (5 bases). Trimming took 8 bases from V and 8 from J, leaving 30 bases between them. The length of the CDR3 is 17 residues. CDR1 is LNHDA and CDR2 is SQIVND in the germline V gene (reference sequence). The CDR3 loop reads CASVPVPGGGEEVGYTF. The DNA for the CDR3 is TGTGCCAGTGTCCCTGTCCCCGGTGGGGGAGAGGAGGTCGGCTACACCTTC.

Comment on this clone: The sample carries other DNA sequences with the same CDR3. The chain combines TRBV9 with TRBJ2-6; either TRBD1 or TRBD2 may fit D (6 bases each). The CDR3 length is 15 residues. Germline V gene data show CDR1 as SGDLS and CDR2 as YYNGEE. V was pared by 0 bases and J by 4 bases, with 8 bases between. The CDR3, as DNA: TGTGCCAGCAGCGTAGGGGGGGCCGGGGCCAACGTCCTGACTTTC. This encodes CASSVGGAGANVLTF.

This clone has just one count. The rearrangement joins TRBV5-1 to TRBJ1-2, with 8 bases fitting TRBD1. The germline V gene encodes CDR1 SGHRS and CDR2 YFSETQ. The CDR3 spans 14 residues. V was pared by 4 bases and J by 4 bases, with 6 bases of the junction left unmatched. CDR3 region: CASSIQGVAYGYTF. CDR3 coding DNA: TGCGCCAGCAGCATACAGGGGGTCGCCTATGGCTACACCTTC.

V is TRBV7-2 and J is TRBJ1-1, with D possibly being TRBD1 (6 bases). V was cut by 5 bases and J by 2 bases, with 12 bases left in between. CDR1 SGHTA and CDR2 FQGNSA come from the germline V gene. CDR3 length equals 14 residues. As DNA, the CDR3 is TGTGCCAGCAGCGCCCAGGGGTCTAACACTGAAGCTTTCTTT. Its protein is CASSAQGSNTEAFF.

This clone turned up a few times. This sequence joins TRBV10-3 and TRBJ2-3; TRBD1 matches 8 bases. V shed 9 bases, J shed 4 bases, and the junction held 3 bases outside the gene matches. Germline V gives CDR1 ENHRY, CDR2 SYGVKD. The length of the CDR3 is 12 residues. CDR3 in DNA: TGTGCCATATCAGGGGGCTCAGATACGCAGTATTTT. Translated, it gives CAISGGSDTQYF.

This sequence joins TRBV7-3 and TRBJ2-1; a weak D match, TRBD1 (6 bases). V lost 2 bases, J lost 5 bases, and 22 bases lay in between. In germline, CDR1 is SGHTA, CDR2 FQGTGA. There are 18 residues in the CDR3. CDR3 nucleotides: TGTGCCAGCAGCTTACGGGGCCCCAGGGGCAATTCTGACAATGAGCAGTTCTTC. Its translation is CASSLRGPRGNSDNEQFF.

The rearrangement uses TRBV5-1 and TRBJ1-2; D is perhaps TRBD1 (5 bases). V lost 0 bases and J 1 base, leaving 13 bases between the germline ends. The CDR3 runs 16 residues. CDR1 and CDR2 from the germline V gene are SGHRS and YFSETQ. This CDR3 reads CASSLGGPGLNYGYTF. Written as DNA, the CDR3 is TGCGCCAGCAGCTTGGGAGGGCCAGGGCTTAACTATGGCTACACCTTC.

The chain employs TRBV7-2 and TRBJ1-1; tentatively, D is TRBD1 (5 bases). V lost 4 bases, J lost 5 bases, and 11 bases lay in between. The CDR3 totals 13 residues. The V gene's germline CDR1 is SGHTA and CDR2 FQGNSA. CDR3 DNA: TGTGCCAGCAGCTGGGACGGAGGGACTGAAGCTTTCTTT. Translating gives CASSWDGGTEAFF.

The chain recombines TRBV7-2 with TRBJ2-5; D possibly corresponds to TRBD2 (6 bases). Trimming shortened V by 5 bases and J by 5 bases, and 15 bases separated the two germline ends. The CDR3 is 14 residues long. The V gene's germline CDR1 is SGHTA and CDR2 FQGNSA. The CDR3 DNA follows: TGTGCCAGCAGCCCGACTCGGGGGAGGGAGACCCAGTACTTC. Translating it yields CASSPTRGRETQYF.

The chain carries TRBV14 and TRBJ1-3, with 9 bases lining up with TRBD1. Germline values: CDR1 SGHDN, CDR2 FVKESK. The CDR3 has 16 residues. V shed 4 bases, J shed 4 bases, and the junction held 8 bases outside the gene matches. CDR3 protein: CASSLAGQGTGNTIYF. The CDR3 DNA reads as TGTGCCAGCAGCCTGGCGGGACAGGGAACGGGAAACACCATATATTTT.

DNA of the CDR3: TGTGCCAGCAGTGGCGGGACTAACGGGAAGACCCAGTACTTC. This gives the protein CASSGGTNGKTQYF. The genes are TRBV2 and TRBJ2-5, with 7 bases fitting TRBD2. The junction had 8 bases not matched to a gene; V was cut back by 4 bases and J by 6 bases. The CDR3 has 14 residues. Per germline, CDR1 SNHLY and CDR2 FYNNEI.